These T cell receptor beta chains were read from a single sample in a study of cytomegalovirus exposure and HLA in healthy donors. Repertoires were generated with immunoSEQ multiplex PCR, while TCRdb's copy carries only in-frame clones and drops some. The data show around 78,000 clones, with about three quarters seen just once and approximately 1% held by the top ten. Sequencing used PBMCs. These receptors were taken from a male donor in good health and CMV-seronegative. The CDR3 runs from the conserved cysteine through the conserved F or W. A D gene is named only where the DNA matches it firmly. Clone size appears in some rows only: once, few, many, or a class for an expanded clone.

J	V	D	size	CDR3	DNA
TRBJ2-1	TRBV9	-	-	CASSPAYNEQFF	TGTGCCAGCAGCCCAGCCTACAATGAGCAGTTCTTC
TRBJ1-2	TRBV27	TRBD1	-	CASSLDRDYGYTF	TGTGCCAGCAGCTTAGACAGGGACTATGGCTACACCTTC
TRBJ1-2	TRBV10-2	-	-	CASSVGQPTTDGYTF	TGCGCCAGCAGTGTGGGCCAACCGACCACCGACGGCTACACCTTC
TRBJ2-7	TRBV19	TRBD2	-	CASATGGVHDEQYF	TGTGCCAGCGCAACGGGAGGGGTACACGACGAGCAGTACTTC
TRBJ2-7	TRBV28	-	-	CASSSRGPPYEQYF	TGTGCCAGCAGTTCCAGGGGACCCCCCTACGAGCAGTACTTC
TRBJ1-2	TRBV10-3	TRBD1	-	CAISESSQGARTYGYTF	TGTGCCATCAGTGAGTCGAGTCAGGGGGCGAGGACCTATGGCTACACCTTC
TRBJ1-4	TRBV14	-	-	CASSQRVKGGEKLFF	TGTGCCAGCAGCCAACGAGTAAAGGGAGGTGAAAAACTGTTTTTT
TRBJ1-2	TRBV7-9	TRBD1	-	CASSEGTANYGYTF	TGTGCCAGCAGCGAAGGGACAGCTAACTATGGCTACACCTTC
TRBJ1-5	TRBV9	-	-	CASSVGTVGQPQHF	TGTGCCAGCAGCGTAGGGACAGTCGGTCAGCCCCAGCATTTT
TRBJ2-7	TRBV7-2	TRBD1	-	CASSQGAAYEQYF	TGTGCCAGCAGTCAGGGGGCAGCCTACGAGCAGTACTTC
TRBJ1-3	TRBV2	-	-	CASSVARDSNTIYF	TGTGCCAGCAGTGTAGCCAGGGATTCAAACACCATATATTTT
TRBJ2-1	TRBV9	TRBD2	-	CASSVGVTSGRIVEQFF	TGTGCCAGCAGCGTAGGGGTGACTAGCGGGAGAATTGTTGAGCAGTTCTTC
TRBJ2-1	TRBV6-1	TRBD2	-	CASRLAGVAYNEQFF	TGTGCCAGCAGGCTGGCGGGGGTGGCCTACAATGAGCAGTTCTTC
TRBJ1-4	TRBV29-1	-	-	CSVASRNSEGNEKLFF	TGCAGCGTTGCGAGCAGAAATTCGGAGGGAAATGAAAAACTGTTTTTT
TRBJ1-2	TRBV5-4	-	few	CASSPLGVAEGYPF	TGTGCCAGCTCACCCCTCGGGGTCGCTGAAGGCTACCCCTTC
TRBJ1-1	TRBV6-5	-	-	CASSPESRANTEAFF	TGTGCCAGCAGTCCGGAGAGCAGGGCTAACACTGAAGCTTTCTTT
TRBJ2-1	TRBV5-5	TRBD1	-	CASSLAGTGLFNEQFF	TGTGCCAGCAGCTTGGCCGGGACAGGGTTATTCAATGAGCAGTTCTTC
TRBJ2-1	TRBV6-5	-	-	CASSYRAETYNEQFF	TGTGCCAGCAGTTACCGAGCGGAGACATACAATGAGCAGTTCTTC
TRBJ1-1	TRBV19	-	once	CASRLPEENTEAFF	TGTGCCAGTAGATTACCCGAGGAGAACACTGAAGCTTTCTTT
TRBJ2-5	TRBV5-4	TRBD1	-	CASSGGTGRETQYF	TGTGCCAGCAGCGGGGGGACAGGGCGGGAGACCCAGTACTTC
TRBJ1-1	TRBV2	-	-	CASSGDRGAFF	TGTGCCAGCAGTGGGGATCGGGGGGCTTTCTTT
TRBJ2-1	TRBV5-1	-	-	CASSLIRGKMTESYNEQFF	TGCGCCAGCAGCTTGATTCGGGGGAAGATGACGGAATCCTACAATGAGCAGTTCTTC
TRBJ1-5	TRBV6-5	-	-	CASSYVAGNQPQNF	TGTGCCAGCAGTTACGTGGCAGGGAATCAGCCCCAGAATTTT
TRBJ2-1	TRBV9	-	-	CASSVGLYGSDEQFF	TGTGCCAGCAGCGTAGGGTTGTACGGGAGTGATGAGCAGTTCTTC
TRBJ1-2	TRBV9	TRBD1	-	CASSRNTGGAYGYTF	TGTGCCAGCAGCCGAAATACAGGGGGCGCCTATGGCTACACCTTC
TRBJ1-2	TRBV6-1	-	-	CASRVGWGYTF	TGTGCCAGCAGGGTGGGCTGGGGCTACACCTTC
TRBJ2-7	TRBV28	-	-	CASTDRIGQYF	TGTGCCAGCACCGACAGAATTGGGCAGTACTTC
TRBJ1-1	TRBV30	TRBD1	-	CAWTPESPLQGWNTEAFF	TGTGCCTGGACACCTGAATCCCCCCTACAGGGGTGGAACACTGAAGCTTTCTTT
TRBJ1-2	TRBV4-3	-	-	CASSHGRDYGYTF	TGCGCCAGCAGCCATGGCAGGGACTATGGCTACACCTTC
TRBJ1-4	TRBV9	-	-	CASSVGRSGGSYEKLFF	TGTGCCAGCAGCGTCGGTAGATCGGGGGGCTCGTATGAAAAACTGTTTTTT
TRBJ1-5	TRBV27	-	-	CASSFVSGSAQPQHF	TGTGCCAGCAGTTTCGTTTCAGGATCGGCTCAGCCCCAGCATTTT
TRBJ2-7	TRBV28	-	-	CASKRDMTYEQYF	TGTGCCAGCAAACGGGACATGACCTACGAGCAGTACTTC
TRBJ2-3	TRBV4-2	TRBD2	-	CASSQDRPSAGGSDTQYF	TGTGCCAGCAGCCAAGATCGGCCCTCGGCGGGAGGGTCCGATACGCAGTATTTT
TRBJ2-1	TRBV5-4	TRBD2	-	CASSLGLQREQFF	TGTGCCAGCAGCCTGGGACTACAGCGTGAGCAGTTCTTC
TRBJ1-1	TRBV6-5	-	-	CASSRSRRGTEAFF	TGTGCCAGCAGTCGGTCAAGGAGAGGCACTGAAGCTTTCTTT
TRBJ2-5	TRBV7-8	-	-	CASSSLGRMQYF	TGTGCCAGCAGCTCCTTGGGGAGGATGCAGTACTTC
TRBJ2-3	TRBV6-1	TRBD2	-	CASSETSGGADTQYF	TGTGCCAGCAGTGAGACTAGCGGGGGAGCAGATACGCAGTATTTT
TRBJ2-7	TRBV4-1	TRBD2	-	CATGLAGGLEVYF	TGCGCCACGGGACTGGCGGGAGGGTTGGAGGTGTACTTC
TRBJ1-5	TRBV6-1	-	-	CASIQGNNQPQNF	TGTGCCAGCATCCAGGGCAACAATCAGCCCCAGAATTTT
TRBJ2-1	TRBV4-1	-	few	CASSQILDGEQFF	TGCGCCAGCAGCCAAATACTAGACGGTGAGCAGTTCTTC
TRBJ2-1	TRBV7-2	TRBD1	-	CASSLAGQGGVFF	TGTGCCAGCAGCTTAGCGGGACAGGGTGGGGTGTTCTTC
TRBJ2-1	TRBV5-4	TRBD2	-	CASSLGLAGGAYEQFF	TGTGCCAGCAGCTTGGGACTAGCGGGAGGTGCCTACGAGCAGTTCTTC
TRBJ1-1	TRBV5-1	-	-	CASSLERTALNTEAFF	TGCGCCAGCAGCTTGGAGCGGACAGCCTTGAACACTGAAGCTTTCTTT
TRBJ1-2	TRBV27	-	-	CASSSQGGGGYTF	TGTGCCAGCAGTTCCCAGGGCGGCGGTGGCTACACCTTC
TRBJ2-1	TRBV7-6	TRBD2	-	CASSRLAGSSYNEQFF	TGTGCCAGCAGCCGACTAGCGGGAAGCTCCTACAATGAGCAGTTCTTC
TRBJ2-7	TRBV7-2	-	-	CASSLVDSGEQYF	TGTGCCAGCAGCTTAGTGGACAGCGGCGAGCAGTACTTC